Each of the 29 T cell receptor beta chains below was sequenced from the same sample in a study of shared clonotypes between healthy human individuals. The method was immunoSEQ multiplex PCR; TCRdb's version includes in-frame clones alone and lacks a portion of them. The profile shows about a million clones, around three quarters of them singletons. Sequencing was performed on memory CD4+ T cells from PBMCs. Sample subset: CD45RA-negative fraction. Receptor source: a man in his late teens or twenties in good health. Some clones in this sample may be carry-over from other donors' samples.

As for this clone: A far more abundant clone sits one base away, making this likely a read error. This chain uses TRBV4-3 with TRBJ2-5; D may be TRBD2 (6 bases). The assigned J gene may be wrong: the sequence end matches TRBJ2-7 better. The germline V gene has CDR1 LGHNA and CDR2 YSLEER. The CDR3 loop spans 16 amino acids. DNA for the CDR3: TGCGCCAGCAGCCAGAGATTATCGGGACTCCGGGCCGAGCAGTACTTC. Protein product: CASSQRLSGLRAEQYF.

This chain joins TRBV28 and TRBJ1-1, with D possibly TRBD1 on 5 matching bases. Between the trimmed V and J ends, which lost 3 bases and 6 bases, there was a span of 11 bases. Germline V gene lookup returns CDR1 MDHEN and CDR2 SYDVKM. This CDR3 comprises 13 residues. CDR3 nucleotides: TGTGCCAGCAGTTTCAGGGTTAGGGCTGAAGCTTTCTTT. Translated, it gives CASSFRVRAEAFF.

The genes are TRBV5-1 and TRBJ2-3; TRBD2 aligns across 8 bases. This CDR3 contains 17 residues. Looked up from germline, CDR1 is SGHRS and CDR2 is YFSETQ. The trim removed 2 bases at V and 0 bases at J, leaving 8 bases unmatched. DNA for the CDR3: TGCGCCAGCAGCTTTGGCGGGAGGACCATTAGCACAGATACGCAGTATTTT. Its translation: CASSFGGRTISTDTQYF.

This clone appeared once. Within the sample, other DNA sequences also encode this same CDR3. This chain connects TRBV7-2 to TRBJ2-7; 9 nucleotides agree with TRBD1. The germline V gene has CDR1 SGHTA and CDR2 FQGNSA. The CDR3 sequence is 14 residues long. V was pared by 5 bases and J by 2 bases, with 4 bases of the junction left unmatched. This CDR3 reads CASSPRQGAYEQYF. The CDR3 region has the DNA TGTGCCAGCAGCCCCCGACAGGGGGCCTACGAGCAGTACTTC. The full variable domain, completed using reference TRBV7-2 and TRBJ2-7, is GAGVSQSPSNKVTEKGKDVELRCDPISGHTALYWYRQSLGQGLEFLIYFQGNSAPDKSGLPSDRFSAERTGGSVSTLTIQRTQQEDSAVYLCASSPRQGAYEQYFGPGTRLTVT.

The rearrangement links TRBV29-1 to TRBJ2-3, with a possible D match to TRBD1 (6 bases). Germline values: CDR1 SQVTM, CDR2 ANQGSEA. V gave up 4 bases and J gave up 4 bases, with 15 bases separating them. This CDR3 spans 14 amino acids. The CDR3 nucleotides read TGCAGCGTTGTTTTGGGGGCGCATCCAGATACGCAGTATTTT. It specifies CSVVLGAHPDTQYF.

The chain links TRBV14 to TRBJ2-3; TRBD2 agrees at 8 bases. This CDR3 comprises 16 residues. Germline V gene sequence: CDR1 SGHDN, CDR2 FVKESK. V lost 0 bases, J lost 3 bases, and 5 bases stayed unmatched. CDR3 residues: CASSQDSGMWTDTQYF. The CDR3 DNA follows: TGTGCCAGCAGCCAAGATAGCGGGATGTGGACAGATACGCAGTATTTT.

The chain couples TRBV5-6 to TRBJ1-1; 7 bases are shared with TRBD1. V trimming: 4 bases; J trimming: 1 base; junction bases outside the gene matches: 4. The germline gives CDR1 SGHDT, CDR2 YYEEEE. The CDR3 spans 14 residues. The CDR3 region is CASSPQGTNTEAFF. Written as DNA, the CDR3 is TGTGCCAGCAGCCCACAGGGGACGAACACTGAAGCTTTCTTT.

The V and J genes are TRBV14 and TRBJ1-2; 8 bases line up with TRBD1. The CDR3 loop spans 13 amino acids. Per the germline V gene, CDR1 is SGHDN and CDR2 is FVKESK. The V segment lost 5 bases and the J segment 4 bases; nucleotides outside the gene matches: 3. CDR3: CASSGTGGYGYTF. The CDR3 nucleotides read TGTGCCAGCAGCGGTACAGGGGGCTATGGCTACACCTTC.

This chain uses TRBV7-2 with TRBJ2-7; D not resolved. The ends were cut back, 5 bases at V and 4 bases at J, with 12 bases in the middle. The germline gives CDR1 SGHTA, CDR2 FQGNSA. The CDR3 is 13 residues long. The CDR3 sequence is CASSPRIGYEQYF. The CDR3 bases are TGTGCCAGCAGCCCCCGAATCGGGTACGAGCAGTACTTC.

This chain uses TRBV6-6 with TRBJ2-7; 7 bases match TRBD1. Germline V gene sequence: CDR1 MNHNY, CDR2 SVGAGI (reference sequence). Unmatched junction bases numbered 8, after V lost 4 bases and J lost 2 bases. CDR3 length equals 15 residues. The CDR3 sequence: CASSSHTGDPYEQYF. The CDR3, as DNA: TGTGCCAGCAGTTCCCATACAGGGGATCCCTACGAGCAGTACTTC.

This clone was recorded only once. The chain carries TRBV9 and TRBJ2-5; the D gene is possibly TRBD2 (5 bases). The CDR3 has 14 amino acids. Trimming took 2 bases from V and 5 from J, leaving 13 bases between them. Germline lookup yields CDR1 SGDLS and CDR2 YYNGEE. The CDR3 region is CASSVRENWETQYF. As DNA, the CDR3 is TGTGCCAGCAGCGTGAGGGAGAATTGGGAGACCCAGTACTTC.

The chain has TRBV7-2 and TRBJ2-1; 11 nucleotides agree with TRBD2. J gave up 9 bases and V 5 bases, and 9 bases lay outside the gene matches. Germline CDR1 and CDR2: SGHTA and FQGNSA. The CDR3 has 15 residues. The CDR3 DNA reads TGTGCCAGCAGCCGAGGGACTAGCGGAGGGGGTGAGCAGTTCTTC. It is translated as CASSRGTSGGGEQFF.

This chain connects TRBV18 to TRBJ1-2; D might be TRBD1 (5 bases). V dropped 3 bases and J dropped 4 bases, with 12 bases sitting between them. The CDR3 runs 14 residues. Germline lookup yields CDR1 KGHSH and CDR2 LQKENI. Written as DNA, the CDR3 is TGTGCCAGCTCACCTGACAGAAGCGGCTATGGCTACACCTTC. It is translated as CASSPDRSGYGYTF.

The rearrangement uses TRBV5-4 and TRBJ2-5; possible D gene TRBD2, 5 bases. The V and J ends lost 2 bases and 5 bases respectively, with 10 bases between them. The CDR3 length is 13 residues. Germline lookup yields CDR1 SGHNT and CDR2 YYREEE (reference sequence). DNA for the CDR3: TGTGCCAGCAGCTTCCTAGCTGCGGAGACCCAGTACTTC. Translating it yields CASSFLAAETQYF.

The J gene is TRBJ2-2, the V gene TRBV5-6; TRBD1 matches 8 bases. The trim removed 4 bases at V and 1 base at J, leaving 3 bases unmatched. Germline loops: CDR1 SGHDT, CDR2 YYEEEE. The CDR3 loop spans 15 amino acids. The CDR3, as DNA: TGTGCCAGCAGCGACAGGGGCCTGAACACCGGGGAGCTGTTTTTT. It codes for CASSDRGLNTGELFF. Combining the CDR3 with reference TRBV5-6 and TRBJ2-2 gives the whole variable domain DAGVTQSPTHLIKTRGQQVTLRCSPKSGHDTVSWYQQALGQGPQFIFQYYEEEERQRGNFPDRFSGHQFPNYSSELNVNALLLGDSALYLCASSDRGLNTGELFFGEGSRLTVL.

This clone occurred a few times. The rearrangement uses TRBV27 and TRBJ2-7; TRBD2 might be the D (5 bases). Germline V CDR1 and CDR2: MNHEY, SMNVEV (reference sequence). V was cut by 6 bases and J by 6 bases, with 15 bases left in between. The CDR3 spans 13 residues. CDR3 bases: TGTGCCAGCAGCACCTTCGCGGGTGGCGAGCAGTACTTC. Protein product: CASSTFAGGEQYF.

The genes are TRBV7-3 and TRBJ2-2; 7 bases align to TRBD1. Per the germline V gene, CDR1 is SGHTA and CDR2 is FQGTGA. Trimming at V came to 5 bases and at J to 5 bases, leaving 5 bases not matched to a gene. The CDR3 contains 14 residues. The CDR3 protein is CASSRQGWTGELFF. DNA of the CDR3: TGTGCCAGCAGCCGACAGGGATGGACCGGGGAGCTGTTTTTT. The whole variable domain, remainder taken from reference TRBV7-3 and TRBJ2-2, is GAGVSQTPSNKVTEKGKYVELRCDPISGHTALYWYRQSLGQGPEFLIYFQGTGAADDSGLPNDRFFAVRPEGSVSTLKIQRTERGDSAVYLCASSRQGWTGELFFGEGSRLTVL.

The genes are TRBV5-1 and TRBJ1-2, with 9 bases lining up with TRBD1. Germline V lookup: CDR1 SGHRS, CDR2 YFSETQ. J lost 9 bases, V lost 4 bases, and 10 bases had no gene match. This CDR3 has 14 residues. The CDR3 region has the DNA TGCGCCAGCAGCGACGGACAGGGGAGGTACAGCTACACCTTC. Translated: CASSDGQGRYSYTF.

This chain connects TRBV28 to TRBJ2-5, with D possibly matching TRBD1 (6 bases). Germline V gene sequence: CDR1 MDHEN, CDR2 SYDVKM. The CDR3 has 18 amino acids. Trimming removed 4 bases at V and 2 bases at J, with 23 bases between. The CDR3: CASSSSLSGTSLQETQYF. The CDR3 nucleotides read TGTGCCAGCAGTTCTTCCCTTTCCGGGACATCCTTACAAGAGACCCAGTACTTC.

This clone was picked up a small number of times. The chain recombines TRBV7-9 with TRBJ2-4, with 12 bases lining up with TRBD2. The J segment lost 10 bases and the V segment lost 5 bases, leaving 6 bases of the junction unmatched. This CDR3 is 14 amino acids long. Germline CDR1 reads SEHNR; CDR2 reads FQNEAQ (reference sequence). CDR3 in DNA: TGTGCCAGCAGCCGCATTGGGACTAGCGGGATTCAGTACTTC. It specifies CASSRIGTSGIQYF.

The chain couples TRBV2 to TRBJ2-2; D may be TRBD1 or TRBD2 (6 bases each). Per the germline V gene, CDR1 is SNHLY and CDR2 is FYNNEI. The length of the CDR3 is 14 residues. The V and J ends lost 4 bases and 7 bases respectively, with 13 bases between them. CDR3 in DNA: TGTGCCAGCAGTGGTTGGGGGGCTGACGGGGAGCTGTTTTTT. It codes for CASSGWGADGELFF.

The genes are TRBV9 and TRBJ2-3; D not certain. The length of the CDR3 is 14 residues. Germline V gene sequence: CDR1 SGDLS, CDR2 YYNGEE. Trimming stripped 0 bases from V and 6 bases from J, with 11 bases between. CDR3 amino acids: CASSVGTRWDTQYF. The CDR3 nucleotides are TGTGCCAGCAGCGTAGGGACCAGATGGGATACGCAGTATTTT.

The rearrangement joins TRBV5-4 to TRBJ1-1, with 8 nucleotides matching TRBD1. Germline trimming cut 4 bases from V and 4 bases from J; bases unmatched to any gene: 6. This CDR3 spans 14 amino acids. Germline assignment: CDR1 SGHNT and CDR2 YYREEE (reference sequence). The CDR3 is CASSAPDRGTEAFF. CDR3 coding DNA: TGTGCCAGCAGCGCCCCTGACAGGGGCACTGAAGCTTTCTTT.

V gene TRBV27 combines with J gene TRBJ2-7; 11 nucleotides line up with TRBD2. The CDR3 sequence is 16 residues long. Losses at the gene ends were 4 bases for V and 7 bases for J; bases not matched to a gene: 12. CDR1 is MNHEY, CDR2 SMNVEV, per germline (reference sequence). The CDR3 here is CASSSSQLAGASEQYF. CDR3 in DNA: TGTGCCAGCAGTTCCTCCCAACTAGCGGGAGCATCTGAGCAGTACTTC.

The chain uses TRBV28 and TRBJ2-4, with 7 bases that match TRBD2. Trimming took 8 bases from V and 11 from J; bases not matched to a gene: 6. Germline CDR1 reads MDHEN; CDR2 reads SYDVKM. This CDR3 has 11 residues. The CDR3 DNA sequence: TGTGCCAGCCAGGACGGGAGGTTTCAGTACTTC. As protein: CASQDGRFQYF.

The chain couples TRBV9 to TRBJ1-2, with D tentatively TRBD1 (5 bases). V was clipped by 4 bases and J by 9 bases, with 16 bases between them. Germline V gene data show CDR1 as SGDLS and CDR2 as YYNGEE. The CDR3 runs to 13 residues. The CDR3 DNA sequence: TGTGCCAGCAGCCAACCCCCAGGGAGGAGCTACACCTTC. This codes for CASSQPPGRSYTF. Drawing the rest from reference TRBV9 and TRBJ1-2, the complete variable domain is DSGVTQTPKHLITATGQRVTLRCSPRSGDLSVYWYQQSLDQGLQFLIQYYNGEERAKGNILERFSAQQFPDLHSELNLSSLELGDSALYFCASSQPPGRSYTFGSGTRLTVV.

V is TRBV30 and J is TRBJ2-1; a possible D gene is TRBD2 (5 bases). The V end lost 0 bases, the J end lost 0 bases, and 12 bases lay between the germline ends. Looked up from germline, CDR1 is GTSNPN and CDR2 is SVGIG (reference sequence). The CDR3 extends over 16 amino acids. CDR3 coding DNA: TGTGCCTGGAGTGTAGGACTCATCTTCTCCTACAATGAGCAGTTCTTC. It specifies CAWSVGLIFSYNEQFF. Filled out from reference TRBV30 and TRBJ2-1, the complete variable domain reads SQTIHQWPATLVQPVGSPLSLECTVEGTSNPNLYWYRQAAGRGLQLLFYSVGIGQISSEVPQNLSASRPQDRQFILSSKKLLLSDSGFYLCAWSVGLIFSYNEQFFGPGTRLTVL.

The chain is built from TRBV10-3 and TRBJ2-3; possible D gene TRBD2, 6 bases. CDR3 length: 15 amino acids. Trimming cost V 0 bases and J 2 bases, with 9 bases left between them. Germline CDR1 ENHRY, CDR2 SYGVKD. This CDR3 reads CAISESGRDTDTQYF. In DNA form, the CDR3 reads TGTGCCATCAGTGAGTCGGGGCGGGACACAGATACGCAGTATTTT.

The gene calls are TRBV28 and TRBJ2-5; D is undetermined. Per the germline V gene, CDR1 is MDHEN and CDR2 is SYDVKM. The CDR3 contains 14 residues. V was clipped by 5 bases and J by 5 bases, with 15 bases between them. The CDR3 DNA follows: TGTGCCAGCAGTCACCATCAATTCACGGAGACCCAGTACTTC. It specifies CASSHHQFTETQYF.